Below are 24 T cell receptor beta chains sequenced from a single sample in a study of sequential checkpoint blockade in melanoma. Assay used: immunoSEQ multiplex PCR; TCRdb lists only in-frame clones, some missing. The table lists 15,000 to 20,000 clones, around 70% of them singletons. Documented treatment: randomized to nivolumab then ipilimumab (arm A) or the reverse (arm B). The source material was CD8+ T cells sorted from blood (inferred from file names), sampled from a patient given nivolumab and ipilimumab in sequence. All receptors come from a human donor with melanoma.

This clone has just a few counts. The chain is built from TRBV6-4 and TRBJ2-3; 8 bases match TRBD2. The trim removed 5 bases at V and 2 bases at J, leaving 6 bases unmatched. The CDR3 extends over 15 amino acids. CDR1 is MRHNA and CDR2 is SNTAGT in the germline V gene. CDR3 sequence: CASSRVSGDTDTQYF. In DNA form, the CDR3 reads TGTGCCAGCAGTAGAGTTAGCGGGGACACAGATACGCAGTATTTT.

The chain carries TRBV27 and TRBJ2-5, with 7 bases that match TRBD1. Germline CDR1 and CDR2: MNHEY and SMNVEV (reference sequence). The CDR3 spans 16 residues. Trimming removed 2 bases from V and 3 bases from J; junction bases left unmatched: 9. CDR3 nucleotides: TGTGCCAGCAGTTTAGGGGAGACAGGGAGTAAAGAGACCCAGTACTTC. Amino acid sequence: CASSLGETGSKETQYF.

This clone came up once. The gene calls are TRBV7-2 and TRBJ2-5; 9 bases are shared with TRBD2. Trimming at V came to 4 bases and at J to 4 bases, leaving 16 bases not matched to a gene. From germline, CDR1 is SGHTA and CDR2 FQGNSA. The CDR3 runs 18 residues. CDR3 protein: CASSSGFSLRGGRETQYF. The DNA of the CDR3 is TGTGCCAGCAGCTCAGGGTTCTCCTTGCGGGGGGGCAGAGAGACCCAGTACTTC.

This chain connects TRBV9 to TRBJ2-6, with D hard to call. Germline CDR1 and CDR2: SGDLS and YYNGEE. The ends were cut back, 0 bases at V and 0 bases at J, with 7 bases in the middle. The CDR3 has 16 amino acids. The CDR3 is CASSVGAGSGANVLTF. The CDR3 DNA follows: TGTGCCAGCAGCGTAGGGGCAGGCTCTGGGGCCAACGTCCTGACTTTC.

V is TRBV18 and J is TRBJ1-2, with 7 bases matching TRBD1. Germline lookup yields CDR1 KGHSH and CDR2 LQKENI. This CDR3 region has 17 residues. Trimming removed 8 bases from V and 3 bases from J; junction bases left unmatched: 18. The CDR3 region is CASAHEGGGVLDYGYTF. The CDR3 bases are TGTGCCAGCGCACACGAAGGAGGGGGCGTACTTGACTATGGCTACACCTTC.

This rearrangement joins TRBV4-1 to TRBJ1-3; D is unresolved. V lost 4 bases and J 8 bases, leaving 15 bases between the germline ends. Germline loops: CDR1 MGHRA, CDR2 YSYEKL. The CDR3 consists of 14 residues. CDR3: CASSPFEGTDTIYF. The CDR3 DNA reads TGCGCCAGCAGCCCGTTCGAGGGTACGGACACCATATATTTT.

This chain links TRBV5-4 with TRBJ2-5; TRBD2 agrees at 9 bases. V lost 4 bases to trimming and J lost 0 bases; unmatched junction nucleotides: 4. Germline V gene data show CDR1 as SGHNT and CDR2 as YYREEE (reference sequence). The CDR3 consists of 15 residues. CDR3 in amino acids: CASSTGGGDQETQYF. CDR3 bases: TGTGCCAGCAGCACTGGCGGGGGGGACCAAGAGACCCAGTACTTC.

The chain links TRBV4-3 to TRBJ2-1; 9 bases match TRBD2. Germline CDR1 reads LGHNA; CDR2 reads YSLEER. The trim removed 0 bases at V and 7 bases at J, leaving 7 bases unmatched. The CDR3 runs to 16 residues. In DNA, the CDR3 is TGCGCCAGCAGCCAAGATGGGCCTAGCGGGGAAAATGAGCAGTTCTTC. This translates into CASSQDGPSGENEQFF.

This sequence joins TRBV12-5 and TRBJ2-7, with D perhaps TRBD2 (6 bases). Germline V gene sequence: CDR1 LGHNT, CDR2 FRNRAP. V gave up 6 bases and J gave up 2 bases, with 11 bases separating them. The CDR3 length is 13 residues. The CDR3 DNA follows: TGTGCTAGTGGGCCGGGACTCACCTACGAGCAGTACTTC. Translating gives CASGPGLTYEQYF.

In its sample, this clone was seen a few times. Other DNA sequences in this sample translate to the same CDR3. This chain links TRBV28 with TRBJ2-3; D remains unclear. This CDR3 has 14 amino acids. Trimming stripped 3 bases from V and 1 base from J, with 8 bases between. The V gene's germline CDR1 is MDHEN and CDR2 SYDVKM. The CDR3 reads CASSFVAGTDTQYF. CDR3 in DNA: TGTGCCAGCAGTTTTGTGGCAGGCACAGATACGCAGTATTTT. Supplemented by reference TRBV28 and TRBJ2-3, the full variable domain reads DVKVTQSSRYLVKRTGEKVFLECVQDMDHENMFWYRQDPGLGLRLIYFSYDVKMKEKGDIPEGYSVSREKKERFSLILESASTNQTSMYLCASSFVAGTDTQYFGPGTRLTVL.

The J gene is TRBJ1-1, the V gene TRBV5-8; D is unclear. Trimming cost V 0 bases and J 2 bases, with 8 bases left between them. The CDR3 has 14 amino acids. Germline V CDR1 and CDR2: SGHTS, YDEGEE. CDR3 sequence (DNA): TGTGCCAGCAGCTTGGTTGAGATAAACACTGAAGCTTTCTTT. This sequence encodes CASSLVEINTEAFF.

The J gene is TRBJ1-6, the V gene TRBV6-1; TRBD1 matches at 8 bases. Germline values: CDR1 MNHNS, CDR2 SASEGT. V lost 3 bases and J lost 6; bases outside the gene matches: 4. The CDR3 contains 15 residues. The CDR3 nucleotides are TGTGCCAGCAGTGACGGGACAGGTTCTAATTCACCCCTCCACTTT. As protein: CASSDGTGSNSPLHF.

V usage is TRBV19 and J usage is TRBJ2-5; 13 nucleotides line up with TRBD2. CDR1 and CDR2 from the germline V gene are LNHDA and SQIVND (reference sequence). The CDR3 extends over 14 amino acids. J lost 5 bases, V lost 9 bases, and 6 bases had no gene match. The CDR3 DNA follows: TGTGCCAGCAGCGGACTAGCGGGAGCGGAGACCCAGTACTTC. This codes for CASSGLAGAETQYF.

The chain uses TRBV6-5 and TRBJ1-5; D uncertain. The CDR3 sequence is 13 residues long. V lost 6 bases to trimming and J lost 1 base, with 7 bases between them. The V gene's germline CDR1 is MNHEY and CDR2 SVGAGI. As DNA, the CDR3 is TGTGCCAGCAGGAAACAGAGCAATCAGCCCCAGCATTTT. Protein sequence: CASRKQSNQPQHF.

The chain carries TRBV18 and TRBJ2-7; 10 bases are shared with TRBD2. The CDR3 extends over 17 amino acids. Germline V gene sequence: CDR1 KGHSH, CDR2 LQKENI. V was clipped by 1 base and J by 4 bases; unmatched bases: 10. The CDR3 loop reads CASSPLPSGRKFYEQYF. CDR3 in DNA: TGTGCCAGCTCACCACTGCCTAGCGGGAGAAAATTTTACGAGCAGTACTTC.

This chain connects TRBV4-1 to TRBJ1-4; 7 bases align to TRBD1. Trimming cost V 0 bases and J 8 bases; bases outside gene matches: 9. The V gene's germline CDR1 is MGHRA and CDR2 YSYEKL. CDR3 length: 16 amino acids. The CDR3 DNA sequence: TGCGCCAGCAGCCAAGAAGGGGGCGGAAGCTACGAAAAACTGTTTTTT. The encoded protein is CASSQEGGGSYEKLFF.

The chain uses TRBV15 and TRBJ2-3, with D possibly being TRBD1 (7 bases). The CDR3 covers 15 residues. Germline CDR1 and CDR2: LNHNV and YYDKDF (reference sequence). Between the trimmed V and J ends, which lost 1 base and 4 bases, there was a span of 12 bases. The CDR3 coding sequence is TGTGCCACCAGCAGAGTCAGGGGGGCCGCAGATACGCAGTATTTT. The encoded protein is CATSRVRGAADTQYF.

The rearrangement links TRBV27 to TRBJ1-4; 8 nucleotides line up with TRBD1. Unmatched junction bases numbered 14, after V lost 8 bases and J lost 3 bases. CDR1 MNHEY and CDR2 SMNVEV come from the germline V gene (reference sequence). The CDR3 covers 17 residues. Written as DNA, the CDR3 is TGTGCCAGCCACTTGCGTTCAGGGGGCCAGGCTAATGAAAAACTGTTTTTT. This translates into CASHLRSGGQANEKLFF.

Here the CDR3 reads CASSQDPASGGNSYEQYF. For the CDR3, the DNA is TGCGCCAGCAGCCAAGATCCCGCTAGCGGGGGGAACTCCTACGAGCAGTACTTC. The J gene is TRBJ2-7, the V gene TRBV4-1, with 11 bases identical to TRBD2. This CDR3 spans 18 amino acids. CDR1 MGHRA and CDR2 YSYEKL come from the germline V gene. J gave up 0 bases and V 0 bases, and 7 bases lay outside the gene matches.

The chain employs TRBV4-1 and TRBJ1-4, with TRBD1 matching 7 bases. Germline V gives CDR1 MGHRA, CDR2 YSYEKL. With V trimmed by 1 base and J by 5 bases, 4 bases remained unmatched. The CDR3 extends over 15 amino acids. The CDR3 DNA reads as TGCGCCAGCAGCCAAGGGGACAGCTGGAATGAAAAACTGTTTTTT. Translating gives CASSQGDSWNEKLFF.

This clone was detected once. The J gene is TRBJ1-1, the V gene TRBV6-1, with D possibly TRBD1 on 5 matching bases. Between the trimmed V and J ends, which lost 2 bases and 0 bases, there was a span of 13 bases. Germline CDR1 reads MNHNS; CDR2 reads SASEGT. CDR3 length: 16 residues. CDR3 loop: CASSEYFDSLNTEAFF. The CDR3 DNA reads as TGTGCCAGCAGTGAATATTTTGACAGCTTGAACACTGAAGCTTTCTTT.

CDR3 bases: TGCGCCAGCAGCCAAGGTTTAAGCGGGTTTGACTATGGCTACACCTTC. The encoded protein is CASSQGLSGFDYGYTF. The chain recombines TRBV4-1 with TRBJ1-2; D unclear. V was pared by 1 base and J by 3 bases, with 15 bases between. Germline lookup yields CDR1 MGHRA and CDR2 YSYEKL. There are 16 residues in the CDR3.

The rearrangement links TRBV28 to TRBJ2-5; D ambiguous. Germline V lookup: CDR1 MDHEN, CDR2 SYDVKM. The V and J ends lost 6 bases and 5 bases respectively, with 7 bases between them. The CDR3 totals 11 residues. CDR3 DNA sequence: TGTGCCAGCAGCCTAAGCGAGACCCAGTACTTC. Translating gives CASSLSETQYF.

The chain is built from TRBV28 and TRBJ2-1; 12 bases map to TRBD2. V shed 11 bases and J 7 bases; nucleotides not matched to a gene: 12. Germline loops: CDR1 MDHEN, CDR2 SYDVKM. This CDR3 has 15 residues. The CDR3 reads CAVQRTSGTYNEQFF. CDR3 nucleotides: TGTGCCGTTCAACGGACTAGCGGGACTTATAATGAGCAGTTCTTC. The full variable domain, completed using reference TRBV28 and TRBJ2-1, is DVKVTQSSRYLVKRTGEKVFLECVQDMDHENMFWYRQDPGLGLRLIYFSYDVKMKEKGDIPEGYSVSREKKERFSLILESASTNQTSMYLCAVQRTSGTYNEQFFGPGTRLTVL.